This TCR beta chain was profiled in a study of T cell changes during pregnancy in multiple sclerosis. This clone was seen a single time. The table came from immunoSEQ multiplex PCR; TCRdb's copy has only in-frame clones and leaves some out. The profile covers fewer than 65,000 clones, with 90% to 95% appearing a single time and nearly 0.4% taken by the ten largest. Germline V CDR1 and CDR2: SGHTA, FQGNSA. With V trimmed by 1 base and J by 4 bases, 5 bases remained unmatched. This CDR3 comprises 15 residues. Sequencing was performed on CD4+ T cells from peripheral blood mononuclear cells, taken after pregnancy. The TCR comes from a female donor with multiple sclerosis, enrolled in a pregnancy study. The chain recombines TRBV7-2 with TRBJ2-7, with 9 bases identical to TRBD2. This CDR3 is CASSLVGSGSYEQYF. The CDR3 region has the DNA TGTGCCAGCAGCTTAGTGGGTAGCGGGAGTTACGAGCAGTACTTC.